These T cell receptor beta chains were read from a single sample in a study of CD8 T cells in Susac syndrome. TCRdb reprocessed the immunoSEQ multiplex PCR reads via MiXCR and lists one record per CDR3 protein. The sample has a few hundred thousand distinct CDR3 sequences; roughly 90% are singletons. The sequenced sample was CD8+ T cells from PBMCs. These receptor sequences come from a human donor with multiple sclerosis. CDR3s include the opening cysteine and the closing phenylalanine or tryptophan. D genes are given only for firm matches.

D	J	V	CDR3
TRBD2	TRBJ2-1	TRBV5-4	CASSPGLAGDVYNEQFF
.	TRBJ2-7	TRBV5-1	CASSLDRARAYEQYF
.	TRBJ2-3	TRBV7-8	CASSLEALGGITDTQYF
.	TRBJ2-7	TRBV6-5	CASKYSGTYEQYF
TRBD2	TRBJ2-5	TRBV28	CASSPGTKQYF
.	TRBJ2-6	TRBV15	CATSRVGDSSSGANVLTF
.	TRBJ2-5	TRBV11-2	CASSYPGPWETQYF
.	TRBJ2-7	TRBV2	CASNGQYF
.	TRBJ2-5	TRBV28	CASSPGQTRQETQYF
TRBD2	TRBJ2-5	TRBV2	CASGAGGYQETQYF
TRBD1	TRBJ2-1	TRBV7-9	CASSSGTGDYNEQFF
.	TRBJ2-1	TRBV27	CASSLSGWNEQFF
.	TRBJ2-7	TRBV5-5	CASSNRGQFYYEQYF
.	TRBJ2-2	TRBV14	CASSSFGDRELFF
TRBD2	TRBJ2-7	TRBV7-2	CASSHGLAASYEQYF
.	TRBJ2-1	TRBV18	CASSPPVAYNEQFF
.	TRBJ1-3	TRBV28	CASSPTGLNGNTIYF
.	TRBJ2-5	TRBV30	CAWSLSGSEETQYF
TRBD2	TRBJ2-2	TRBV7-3	CASSFPGTSGYPPGELFF
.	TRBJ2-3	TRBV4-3	CASSQVLKDTQYF
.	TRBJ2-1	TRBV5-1	CASRLGANEQFF
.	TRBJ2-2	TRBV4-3	CASSPDRSNTGELFF
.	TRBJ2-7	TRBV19	CASSPGTTTYEQYF
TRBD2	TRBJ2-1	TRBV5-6	CASRGLAVEQFF
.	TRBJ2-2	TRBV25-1	CASSERGRDTGELFF
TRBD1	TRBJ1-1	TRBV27	CASRGFDRDTEAFF
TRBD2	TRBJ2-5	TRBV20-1	CSARTSGRGETQYF